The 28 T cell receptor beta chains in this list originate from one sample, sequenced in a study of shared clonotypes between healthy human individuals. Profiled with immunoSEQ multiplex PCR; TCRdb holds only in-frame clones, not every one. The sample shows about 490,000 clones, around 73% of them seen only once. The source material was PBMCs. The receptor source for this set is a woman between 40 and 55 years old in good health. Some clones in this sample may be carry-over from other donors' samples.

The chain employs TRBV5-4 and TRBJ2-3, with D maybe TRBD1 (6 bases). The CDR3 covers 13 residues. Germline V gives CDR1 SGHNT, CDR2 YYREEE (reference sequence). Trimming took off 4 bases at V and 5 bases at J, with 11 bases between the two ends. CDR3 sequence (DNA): TGTGCCAGCAGCGGCCCGGGACAAGATACGCAGTATTTT. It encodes CASSGPGQDTQYF.

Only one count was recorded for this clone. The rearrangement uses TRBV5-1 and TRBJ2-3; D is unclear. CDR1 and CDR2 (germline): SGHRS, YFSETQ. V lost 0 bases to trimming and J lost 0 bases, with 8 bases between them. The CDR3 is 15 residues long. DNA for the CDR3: TGCGCCAGCAGCTTGGAGCGACTCAGCACAGATACGCAGTATTTT. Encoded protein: CASSLERLSTDTQYF.

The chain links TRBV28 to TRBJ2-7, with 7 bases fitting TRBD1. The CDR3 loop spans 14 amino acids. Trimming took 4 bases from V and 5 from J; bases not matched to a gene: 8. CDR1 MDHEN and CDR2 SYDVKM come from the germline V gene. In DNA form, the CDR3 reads TGTGCCAGCAGTTCCACTGACAGGGCAGACGAGCAGTACTTC. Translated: CASSSTDRADEQYF.

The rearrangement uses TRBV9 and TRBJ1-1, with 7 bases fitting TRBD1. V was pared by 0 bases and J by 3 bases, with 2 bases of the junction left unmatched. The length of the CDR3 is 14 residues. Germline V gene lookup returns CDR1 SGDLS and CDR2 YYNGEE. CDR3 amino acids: CASSVGDSHTEAFF. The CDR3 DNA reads TGTGCCAGCAGCGTAGGGGACAGCCACACTGAAGCTTTCTTT.

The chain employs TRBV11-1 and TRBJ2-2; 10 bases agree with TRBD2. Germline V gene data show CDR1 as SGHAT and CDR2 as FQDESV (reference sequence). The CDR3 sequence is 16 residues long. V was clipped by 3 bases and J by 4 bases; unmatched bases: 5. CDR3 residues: CASSFGTSAITGELFF. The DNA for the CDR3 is TGTGCCAGCAGCTTTGGGACTAGCGCCATCACCGGGGAGCTGTTTTTT.

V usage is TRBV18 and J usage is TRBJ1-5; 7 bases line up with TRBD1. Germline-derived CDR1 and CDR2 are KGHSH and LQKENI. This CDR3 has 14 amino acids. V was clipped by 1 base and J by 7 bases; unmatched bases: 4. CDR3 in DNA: TGTGCCAGCTCACCACAGGGGGCGAACCAGCCCCAGCATTTT. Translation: CASSPQGANQPQHF.

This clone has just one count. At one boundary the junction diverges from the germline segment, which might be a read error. The CDR3 is CASSPRTGLRAW. The CDR3 coding sequence is TGTGCCAGCAGTCCCCGTACCGGGCTCCGGGCATGG. The rearrangement joins TRBV27 to TRBJ1-1, with no clear D. Germline CDR1 is MNHEY and CDR2 is SMNVEV (reference sequence). This CDR3 spans 12 amino acids.

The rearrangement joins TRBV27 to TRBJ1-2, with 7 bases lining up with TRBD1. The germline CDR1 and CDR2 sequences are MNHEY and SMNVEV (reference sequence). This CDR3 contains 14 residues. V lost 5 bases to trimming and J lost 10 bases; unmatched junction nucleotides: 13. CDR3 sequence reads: CASSRSPGTVSYTF. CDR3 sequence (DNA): TGTGCCAGCAGTAGGTCTCCCGGGACAGTTTCCTACACCTTC.

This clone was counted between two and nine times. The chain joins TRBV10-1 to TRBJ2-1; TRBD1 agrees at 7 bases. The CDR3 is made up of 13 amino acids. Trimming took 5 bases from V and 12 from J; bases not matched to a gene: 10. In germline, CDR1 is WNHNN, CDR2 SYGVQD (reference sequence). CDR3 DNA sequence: TGCGCCAGCAGTCGGGACAGTCTCGGAGGGCAGTTCTTC. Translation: CASSRDSLGGQFF.

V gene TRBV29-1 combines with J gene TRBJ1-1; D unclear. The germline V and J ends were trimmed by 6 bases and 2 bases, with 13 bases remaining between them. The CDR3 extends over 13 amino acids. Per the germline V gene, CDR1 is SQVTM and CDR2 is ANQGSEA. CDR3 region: CSVGRPPNTEAFF. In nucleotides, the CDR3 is TGCAGCGTCGGACGGCCACCTAACACTGAAGCTTTCTTT.

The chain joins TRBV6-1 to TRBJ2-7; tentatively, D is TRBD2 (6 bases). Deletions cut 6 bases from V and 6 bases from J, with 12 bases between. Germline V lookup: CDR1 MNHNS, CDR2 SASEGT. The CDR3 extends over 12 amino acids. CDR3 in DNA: TGTGCCAGCAGGCCGGGAGACCGCGAGCAGTACTTC. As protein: CASRPGDREQYF.

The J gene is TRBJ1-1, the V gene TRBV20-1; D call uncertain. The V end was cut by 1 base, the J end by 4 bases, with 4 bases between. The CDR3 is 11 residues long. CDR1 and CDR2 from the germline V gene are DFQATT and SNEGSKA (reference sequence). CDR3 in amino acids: CSARVSTEAFF. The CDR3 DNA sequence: TGCAGTGCTAGAGTCAGCACTGAAGCTTTCTTT.

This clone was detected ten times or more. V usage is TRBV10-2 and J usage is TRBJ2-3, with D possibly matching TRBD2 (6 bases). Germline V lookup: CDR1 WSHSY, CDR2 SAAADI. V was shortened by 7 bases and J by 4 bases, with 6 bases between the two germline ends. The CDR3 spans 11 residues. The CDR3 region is CASKRADTQYF. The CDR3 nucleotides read TGCGCCAGCAAGCGGGCAGATACGCAGTATTTT.

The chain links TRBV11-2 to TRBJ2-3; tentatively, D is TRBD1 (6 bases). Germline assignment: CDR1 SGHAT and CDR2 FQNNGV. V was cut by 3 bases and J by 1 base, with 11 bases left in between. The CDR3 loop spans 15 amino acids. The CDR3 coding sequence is TGTGCCAGCAGCTTTATACAGGGACGCACAGATACGCAGTATTTT. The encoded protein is CASSFIQGRTDTQYF.

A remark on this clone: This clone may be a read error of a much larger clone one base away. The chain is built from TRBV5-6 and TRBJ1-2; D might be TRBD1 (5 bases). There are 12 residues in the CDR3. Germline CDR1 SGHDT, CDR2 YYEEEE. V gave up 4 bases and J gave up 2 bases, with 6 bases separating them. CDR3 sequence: CASSRDNYGYTF. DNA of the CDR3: TGTGCCAGCAGCCGGGACAACTATGGCTACACCTTC.

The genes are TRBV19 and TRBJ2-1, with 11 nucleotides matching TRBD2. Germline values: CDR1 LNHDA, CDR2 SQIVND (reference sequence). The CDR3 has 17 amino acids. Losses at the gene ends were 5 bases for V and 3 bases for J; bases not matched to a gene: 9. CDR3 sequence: CASSPETSGANYNEQFF. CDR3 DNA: TGTGCCAGTAGTCCCGAGACTAGCGGGGCAAACTACAATGAGCAGTTCTTC.

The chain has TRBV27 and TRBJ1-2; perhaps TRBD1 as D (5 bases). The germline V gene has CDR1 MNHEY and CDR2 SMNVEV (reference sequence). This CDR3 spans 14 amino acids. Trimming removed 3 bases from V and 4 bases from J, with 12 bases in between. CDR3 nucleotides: TGTGCCAGCAGTTTTTCGGGGGGACCCTATGGCTACACCTTC. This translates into CASSFSGGPYGYTF.

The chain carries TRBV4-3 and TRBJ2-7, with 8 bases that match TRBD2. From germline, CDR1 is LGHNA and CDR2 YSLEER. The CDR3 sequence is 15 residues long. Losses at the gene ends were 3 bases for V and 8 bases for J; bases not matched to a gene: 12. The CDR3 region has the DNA TGCGCCAGCAGCCAGGACCGGGGGGGCGGGTTACAGCAGTACTTC. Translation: CASSQDRGGGLQQYF.

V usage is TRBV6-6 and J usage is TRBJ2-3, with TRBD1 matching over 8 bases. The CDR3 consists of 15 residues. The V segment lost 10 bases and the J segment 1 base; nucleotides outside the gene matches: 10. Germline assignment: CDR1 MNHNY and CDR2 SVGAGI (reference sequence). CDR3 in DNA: TGTGCCACCTCCCCAGGGGGCGCAGGCACAGATACGCAGTATTTT. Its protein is CATSPGGAGTDTQYF.

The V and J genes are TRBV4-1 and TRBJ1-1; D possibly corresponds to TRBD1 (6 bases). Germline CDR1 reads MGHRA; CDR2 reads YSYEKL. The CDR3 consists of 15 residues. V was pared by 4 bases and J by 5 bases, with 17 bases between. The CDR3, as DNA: TGCGCCAGCAGCCCAAGAGGCAGGGGAGGGACTGAAGCTTTCTTT. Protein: CASSPRGRGGTEAFF.

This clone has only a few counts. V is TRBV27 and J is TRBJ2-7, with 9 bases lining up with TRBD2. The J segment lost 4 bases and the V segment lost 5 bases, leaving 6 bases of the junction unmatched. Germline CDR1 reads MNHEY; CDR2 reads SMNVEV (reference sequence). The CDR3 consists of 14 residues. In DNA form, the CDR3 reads TGTGCCAGCAGTGACAGCGGGAGGTTGTACGAGCAGTACTTC. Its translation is CASSDSGRLYEQYF.

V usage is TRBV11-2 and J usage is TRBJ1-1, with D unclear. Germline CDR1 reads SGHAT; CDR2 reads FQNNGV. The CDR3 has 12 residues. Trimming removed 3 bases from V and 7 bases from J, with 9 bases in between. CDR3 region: CASSFDYSEAFF. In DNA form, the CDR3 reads TGTGCCAGCAGCTTTGACTACAGTGAAGCTTTCTTT. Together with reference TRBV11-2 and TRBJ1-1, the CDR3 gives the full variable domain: EAGVAQSPRYKIIEKRQSVAFWCNPISGHATLYWYQQILGQGPKLLIQFQNNGVVDDSQLPKDRFSAERLKGVDSTLKIQPAKLEDSAVYLCASSFDYSEAFFGQGTRLTVV.

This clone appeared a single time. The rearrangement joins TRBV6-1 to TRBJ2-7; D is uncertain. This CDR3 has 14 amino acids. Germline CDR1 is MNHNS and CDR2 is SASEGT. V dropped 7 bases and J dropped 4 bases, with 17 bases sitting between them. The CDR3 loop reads CASTLDGYWYEQYF. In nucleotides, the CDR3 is TGTGCCAGCACCCTCGACGGCTACTGGTACGAGCAGTACTTC.

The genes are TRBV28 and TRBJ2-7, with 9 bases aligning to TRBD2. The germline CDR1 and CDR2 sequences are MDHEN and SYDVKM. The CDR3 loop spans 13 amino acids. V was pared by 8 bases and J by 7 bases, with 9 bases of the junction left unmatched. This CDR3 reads CASFGLAGKEQYF. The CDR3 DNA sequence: TGTGCCAGCTTCGGGCTAGCGGGAAAGGAGCAGTACTTC.

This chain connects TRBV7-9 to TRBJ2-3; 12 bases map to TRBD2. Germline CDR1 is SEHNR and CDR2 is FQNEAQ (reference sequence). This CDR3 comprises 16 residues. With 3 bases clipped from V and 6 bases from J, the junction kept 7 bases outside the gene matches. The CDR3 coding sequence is TGTGCCAGCAGCTTCGGACTAGCGGGGTACGGGGATACGCAGTATTTT. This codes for CASSFGLAGYGDTQYF.

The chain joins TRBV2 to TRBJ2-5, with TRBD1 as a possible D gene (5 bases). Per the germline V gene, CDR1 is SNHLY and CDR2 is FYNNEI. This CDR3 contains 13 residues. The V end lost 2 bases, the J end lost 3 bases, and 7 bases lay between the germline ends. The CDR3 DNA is TGTGCCAGCAGTGAATTAGGGGAAGAGACCCAGTACTTC. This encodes CASSELGEETQYF.

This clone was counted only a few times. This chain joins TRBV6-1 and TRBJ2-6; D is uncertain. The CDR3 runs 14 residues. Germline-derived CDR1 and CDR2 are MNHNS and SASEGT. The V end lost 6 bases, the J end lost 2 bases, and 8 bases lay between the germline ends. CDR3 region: CASSQSTGANVLTF. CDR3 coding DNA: TGTGCCAGCAGCCAGTCGACTGGGGCCAACGTCCTGACTTTC.

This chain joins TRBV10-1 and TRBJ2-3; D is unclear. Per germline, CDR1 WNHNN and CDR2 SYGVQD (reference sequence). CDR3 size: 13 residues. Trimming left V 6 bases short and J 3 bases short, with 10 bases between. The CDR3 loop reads CASSVSETDTQYF. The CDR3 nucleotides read TGCGCCAGCAGCGTCTCGGAAACAGATACGCAGTATTTT.